The rows below give T cell receptor beta chains drawn from one sample of a study of response to subunit inactivated influenza vaccine. TCRdb reprocessed the RT-PCR reads via MiXCR and lists one record per CDR3 protein. This sample has around 190,000 distinct CDR3 sequences; nearly 9.5% occur once, and the top ten carry 9.5% to 13%. This material consisted of non-naive T cells sorted from PBMCs, taken on the day of vaccination. The receptors were sampled from a man over 45 who received an inactivated influenza vaccine. The CDR3 runs from the conserved cysteine through the conserved F or W. A D gene is named only where the DNA matches it firmly. A clone size is listed for some rows: how often the clone was seen (once, few, many), or a class if it is expanded.

J gene,D gene,clone size,CDR3 length,V gene,CDR3 protein,CDR3 DNA
TRBJ2-3,-,few,15,TRBV20-1,CSAELAARGSDTQYF,TGCAGTGCTGAACTAGCGGCCAGGGGGTCGGATACGCAGTATTTT
TRBJ2-1,-,few,12,TRBV30,CAWCVVYNEQFF,TGTGCCTGGTGTGTAGTCTACAATGAGCAGTTCTTC
TRBJ2-1,TRBD2,many,16,TRBV2,CASKGVGLASYNEQFF,TGTGCCAGCAAGGGGGTGGGACTAGCTTCCTACAATGAGCAGTTCTTC
TRBJ2-2,-,many,12,TRBV6-5,CASSLSGGELFF,TGTGCCAGCAGTCTGAGTGGCGGGGAGCTGTTTTTT
TRBJ2-7,-,-,17,TRBV4-1,CASSLQGYAGGRNEQYF,TGCGCCAGCAGCTTACAGGGATATGCCGGGGGGCGCAACGAGCAGTACTTC
TRBJ2-5,-,few,12,TRBV19,CASSIRGETQYF,TGTGCCAGTAGTATCAGGGGAGAGACCCAGTACTTC
TRBJ2-3,-,few,14,TRBV3-1,CASSQPNTGDTQYF,TGTGCCAGCAGCCAACCTAATACAGGCGATACGCAGTATTTT
TRBJ2-5,-,-,11,TRBV7-2,CATSHQETQYF,TGTGCCACCTCCCATCAAGAGACCCAGTACTTC
TRBJ2-7,-,many,13,TRBV18,CASSPRGSDEQYF,TGTGCCAGCTCACCCCGGGGTAGCGACGAGCAGTACTTC
TRBJ2-1,TRBD2,-,15,TRBV12-3/TRBV12-4,CASGSGGASYNEQFF,TGTGCCAGCGGGAGCGGGGGAGCCTCCTACAATGAGCAGTTCTTC
TRBJ2-7,TRBD2,-,16,TRBV5-4,CASSLYTSDRKYEQYF,TGTGCCAGCAGCTTGTACACTAGCGATCGAAAATACGAGCAGTACTTC
TRBJ2-3,-,few,14,TRBV20-1,CSATPRIPTDTQYF,TGCAGTGCTACGCCTAGGATCCCCACAGATACGCAGTATTTT
TRBJ1-2,TRBD1,-,12,TRBV6-5,CASSDRGDGYTF,TGTGCCAGCTCCGACAGGGGAGACGGCTACACCTTC
TRBJ2-2,TRBD1,many,16,TRBV12-3/TRBV12-4,CASSLGDRRYTGELFF,TGTGCCAGCAGTTTGGGGGACAGGCGGTACACCGGGGAGCTGTTTTTT
TRBJ1-1,-,few,17,TRBV5-1,CASSQNPPTGTNTEAFF,TGCGCCAGCAGCCAAAACCCCCCAACAGGGACCAACACTGAAGCTTTCTTT
TRBJ2-1,-,few,17,TRBV28,CASSLIYGRGHYNEQFF,TGTGCCAGCAGTTTGATTTACGGGAGGGGGCACTACAATGAGCAGTTCTTC
TRBJ1-2,-,many,14,TRBV4-3,CASSQDLENYGYTF,TGCGCCAGCAGCCAAGATCTAGAGAACTATGGCTACACCTTC
TRBJ2-1,-,few,15,TRBV5-5,CASSILVGGYNEQFF,TGTGCCAGCAGTATCCTAGTCGGGGGATACAATGAGCAGTTCTTC
TRBJ2-7,TRBD1,-,16,TRBV6-1,CASSNLPVQGASEQYF,TGTGCCAGCAGCAACCTCCCGGTACAGGGGGCGAGTGAGCAGTACTTC
TRBJ2-1,TRBD2,many,15,TRBV24-1,CATSDSSGIHNEQFF,TGTGCCACCAGTGATTCCAGCGGGATACACAATGAGCAGTTCTTC
TRBJ1-2,-,few,14,TRBV4-1,CASSQGGTPYGYTF,TGCGCCAGCAGCCAAGGTGGGACGCCTTATGGCTACACCTTC
TRBJ2-3,-,few,14,TRBV27,CASSFDYRTDTQYF,TGTGCCAGCAGTTTCGACTACCGCACAGATACGCAGTATTTT
TRBJ1-3,-,many,17,TRBV2,CASSDLLEGGSGNTIYF,TGTGCCAGCAGTGACCTATTGGAGGGGGGCTCTGGAAACACCATATATTTT
TRBJ2-3,-,-,15,TRBV10-3,CAISERESITDTQYF,TGTGCCATCAGTGAGCGGGAGTCGATAACAGATACGCAGTATTTT
TRBJ2-7,-,many,15,TRBV20-1,CSARAIQGFSYEQYF,TGCAGTGCTAGAGCCATTCAGGGATTCTCCTACGAGCAGTACTTC
TRBJ2-1,-,many,14,TRBV11-2,CASSLSPSVDEQFF,TGTGCCAGCAGCTTATCCCCTAGCGTCGATGAGCAGTTCTTC
TRBJ2-3,-,few,13,TRBV12-3/TRBV12-4,CASSLRATDTQYF,TGTGCCAGCAGTTTAAGGGCCACAGATACGCAGTATTTT
TRBJ2-7,-,many,14,TRBV14,CASSHSVFGYEQYF,TGTGCCAGCAGTCATAGCGTCTTCGGCTACGAGCAGTACTTC
TRBJ2-7,TRBD1,-,13,TRBV5-6,CASSLKTGEEQYF,TGTGCCAGCAGCTTGAAGACAGGGGAAGAGCAGTACTTC
TRBJ1-2,-,few,12,TRBV6-6,CAIRGGNYGYTF,TGTGCCATCCGGGGTGGGAATTATGGCTACACCTTC
TRBJ1-5,-,many,14,TRBV4-1,CASSQAFSTQPQHF,TGCGCCAGCAGCCAAGCCTTTAGTACCCAGCCCCAGCATTTT
TRBJ2-7,-,few,13,TRBV27,CASSLAQGYEQYF,TGTGCCAGCAGTTTAGCGCAGGGCTACGAGCAGTACTTC
TRBJ1-2,-,-,13,TRBV20-1,CSARTPLAYGYTF,TGCAGTGCTAGGACGCCCTTAGCATATGGCTACACCTTC
TRBJ2-1,-,-,14,TRBV18,CASSPNSGYNEQFF,TGTGCCAGCTCACCGAATAGCGGCTACAATGAGCAGTTCTTC
TRBJ1-1,-,many,15,TRBV18,CASSPPEGASTEAFF,TGTGCCAGCTCACCACCTGAAGGGGCCTCCACTGAAGCTTTCTTT
TRBJ2-1,-,-,13,TRBV4-1,CASSHTTGIEQFF,TGCGCCAGCAGCCATACTACAGGGATTGAGCAGTTCTTC
TRBJ2-3,TRBD1,few,16,TRBV7-9,CASSLAGRGRTDTQYF,TGTGCCAGCAGCTTAGCTGGCAGGGGGCGAACAGATACGCAGTATTTT
TRBJ2-7,TRBD2,medium-sized,16,TRBV28,CASSYGTSGSSYEQYF,TGTGCCAGCAGTTACGGGACTAGCGGGAGCTCCTACGAGCAGTACTTC
TRBJ1-5,TRBD1,few,15,TRBV6-2/TRBV6-3,CASSYGGQGDQPQHF,TGTGCCAGCAGTTACGGGGGACAGGGGGATCAGCCCCAGCATTTT
TRBJ2-6,-,many,17,TRBV5-1,CASSLYISLSGANVLTF,TGCGCCAGCAGCTTGTATATCAGCCTCTCTGGGGCCAACGTCCTGACTTTC